The rows below give T cell receptor beta chains drawn from one sample of a study of CD8 T cells in Susac syndrome. TCRdb re-derived calls from the immunoSEQ multiplex PCR reads in MiXCR, one entry per CDR3 protein. Counted here are 150,000 to 200,000 distinct CDR3 sequences, 90% to 95% occurring once; the ten biggest clones make up over 0.075%. Material for sequencing was CD4+ T cells from PBMCs. The receptors were sampled from a human donor with Susac syndrome. CDR3s include the opening cysteine and the closing phenylalanine or tryptophan. The D gene is left open where the match is weak. Not every row has a clone size; where given, it reads once, few, many or a size class.

J	size	V	D	CDR3	DNA
TRBJ1-5	.	TRBV19	.	CASSFIPSNQPQHF	TGTGCCAGTAGTTTCATTCCTAGCAATCAGCCCCAGCATTTT
TRBJ1-5	.	TRBV7-6	.	CASSLSVNQPQHF	TGTGCCAGCAGCTTGTCAGTCAATCAGCCCCAGCATTTT
TRBJ2-5	.	TRBV20-1	TRBD1	CSAHETGGETQYF	TGCAGTGCTCATGAGACAGGGGGCGAGACCCAGTACTTC
TRBJ1-1	few	TRBV5-1	.	CASSLVGSTMNTEAFF	TGCGCCAGCAGCTTGGTCGGGAGTACAATGAACACTGAAGCTTTCTTT
TRBJ1-2	.	TRBV7-8	.	CASSLDGIYYGYTF	TGTGCCAGCAGCTTAGATGGGATTTACTATGGCTACACCTTC
TRBJ2-5	.	TRBV24-1	.	CATSDPTTGVRGGLETQYF	TGTGCCACCAGTGATCCCACGACCGGCGTCAGGGGAGGTTTGGAGACCCAGTACTTC
TRBJ1-1	.	TRBV2	.	CASTQKGEAFF	TGTGCCAGCACCCAGAAGGGTGAAGCTTTCTTT
TRBJ1-4	.	TRBV5-1	.	CASSLGQVNEKLFF	TGCGCCAGCAGCTTGGGCCAAGTTAATGAAAAACTGTTTTTT
TRBJ2-4	once	TRBV9	.	CASSVHLGGAQNIQYF	TGTGCCAGCAGCGTCCACTTGGGGGGGGCTCAAAACATTCAGTACTTC
TRBJ1-2	.	TRBV6-1	.	CASSGWGFGDGYTF	TGTGCCAGCAGTGGTTGGGGGTTCGGCGATGGCTACACCTTC
TRBJ1-5	.	TRBV19	.	CASSIASNQPQHF	TGTGCCAGTAGTATAGCTAGCAATCAGCCCCAGCATTTT
TRBJ2-7	.	TRBV4-1	.	CASSQVGLYEQYF	TGCGCCAGCAGCCAAGTCGGGCTATACGAGCAGTACTTC
TRBJ1-1	.	TRBV5-4	.	CASSPDGVFGAFF	TGTGCCAGCAGCCCTGACGGCGTCTTCGGAGCTTTCTTT
TRBJ2-5	.	TRBV5-1	.	CASSLGTLQETQYF	TGCGCCAGCAGCTTGGGGACTCTCCAAGAGACCCAGTACTTC
TRBJ2-3	.	TRBV27	.	CASSPPSYRLPSTDTQYF	TGTGCCAGCAGTCCCCCTTCGTACCGACTTCCTAGCACAGATACGCAGTATTTT
TRBJ2-7	.	TRBV3-1	.	CASSPVHPYEQYF	TGTGCCAGCAGCCCAGTTCATCCCTACGAGCAGTACTTC
TRBJ1-6	once	TRBV14	.	CASSLTLNGDSPLHF	TGTGCCAGCAGCCTTACTCTTAACGGGGATTCACCCCTCCACTTT
TRBJ2-3	.	TRBV7-6	.	CASSLMSPSAVTDTQYF	TGTGCCAGCAGCTTAATGTCCCCTAGCGCGGTCACAGATACGCAGTATTTT
TRBJ1-1	.	TRBV5-1	TRBD1	CASHGQENTEAFF	TGCGCCAGCCATGGACAGGAGAACACTGAAGCTTTCTTT
TRBJ2-1	.	TRBV5-4	TRBD1	CASIPFPGQVNHEQFF	TGTGCCAGTATACCCTTTCCGGGACAGGTAAACCATGAGCAGTTCTTC
TRBJ2-1	.	TRBV15	.	CATSRDRAYNEQFF	TGTGCCACCAGCAGAGATCGGGCTTACAATGAGCAGTTCTTC
TRBJ2-5	.	TRBV2	.	CASSAGRETQYF	TGTGCCAGCAGTGCCGGTAGAGAGACCCAGTACTTC
TRBJ1-2	few	TRBV7-9	TRBD1	CASSSGQGYGYTF	TGTGCCAGCAGTTCCGGACAGGGTTATGGCTACACCTTC
TRBJ2-3	.	TRBV29-1	.	CSVEEAADTQYF	TGCAGCGTTGAAGAGGCGGCAGATACGCAGTATTTT
TRBJ2-7	.	TRBV6-6	.	CASSYRQSSYEQYF	TGTGCCAGCAGTTACCGACAGAGCTCCTACGAGCAGTACTTC
TRBJ2-3	once	TRBV5-1	.	CASTAGYSGTDTQYF	TGCGCCAGCACCGCTGGGTACTCCGGGACAGATACGCAGTATTTT
TRBJ2-7	.	TRBV4-1	TRBD1	CASSQHRDRENEQYF	TGCGCCAGCAGCCAGCATAGGGACAGGGAAAACGAGCAGTACTTC
TRBJ2-4	.	TRBV12-3/TRBV12-4	TRBD2	CASSLSWGSGRAGNIQYF	TGTGCCAGCAGTTTAAGCTGGGGTAGCGGGAGGGCCGGGAACATTCAGTACTTC
TRBJ2-6	once	TRBV4-2	TRBD1	CASSQQTGGGIAGANVLTF	TGTGCCAGCAGCCAGCAGACAGGGGGAGGGATCGCTGGGGCCAACGTCCTGACTTTC
TRBJ1-3	.	TRBV20-1	.	CSARDPAGASGNTIYF	TGCAGTGCTAGAGATCCCGCGGGGGCATCTGGAAACACCATATATTTT
TRBJ1-1	.	TRBV19	.	CASSIWGLNTEAFF	TGTGCCAGTAGTATCTGGGGGTTGAACACTGAAGCTTTCTTT
TRBJ1-5	.	TRBV20-1	.	CSARDGGYNQPQHF	TGCAGTGCTAGAGATGGGGGGTACAATCAGCCCCAGCATTTT
TRBJ2-7	.	TRBV28	TRBD2	CASRAGKYEQYF	TGTGCCAGCCGAGCGGGAAAGTACGAGCAGTACTTC
TRBJ2-7	.	TRBV3-1	TRBD1	CASSFGTGGTYEQYF	TGTGCCAGCAGCTTCGGGACAGGGGGCACCTACGAGCAGTACTTC
TRBJ2-1	.	TRBV12-3/TRBV12-4	.	CASKVRSSYNEQFF	TGTGCCAGCAAGGTTAGGTCTTCCTACAATGAGCAGTTCTTC
TRBJ1-1	.	TRBV3-1	.	CASSQETWQGTAFF	TGTGCCAGCAGCCAAGAGACGTGGCAGGGTACAGCTTTCTTT
TRBJ2-7	.	TRBV12-3/TRBV12-4	.	CASSLDTAWLSSYEQYF	TGTGCCAGCAGTTTAGATACGGCCTGGCTGAGCTCCTACGAGCAGTACTTC
TRBJ1-4	.	TRBV7-3	.	CASSPYPGEKLFF	TGTGCCAGCAGCCCATACCCGGGTGAAAAACTGTTTTTT